One and the same sample provided the 12 T cell receptor beta chains below, sequenced in a study of blood T cell repertoires in COVID-19. This table comes from immunoSEQ multiplex PCR, and its TCRdb copy is limited to in-frame clones, with some not included. The repertoire holds 230,000 or so clones, over 75% seen once, with 5.1% in the top ten. Sequencing used peripheral blood. These TCRs come from a human donor in a cohort sampled during active COVID-19.

This rearrangement joins TRBV6-5 to TRBJ2-7, with D perhaps TRBD2 (6 bases). Germline V gene data show CDR1 as MNHEY and CDR2 as SVGAGI. The CDR3 runs 11 residues. Trimming pared 6 bases from V and 3 bases from J, leaving 6 bases between. CDR3 DNA sequence: TGTGCCAGCAGGGACTACTACGAGCAGTACTTC. This gives the protein CASRDYYEQYF.

The rearrangement links TRBV15 to TRBJ1-1, with 9 bases that match TRBD1. J lost 0 bases, V lost 8 bases, and 4 bases had no gene match. This CDR3 spans 14 amino acids. Per germline, CDR1 LNHNV and CDR2 YYDKDF (reference sequence). The CDR3 bases are TGTGCCACCGACAGGGGGACCCTGAACACTGAAGCTTTCTTT. Amino acid sequence: CATDRGTLNTEAFF.

The J gene is TRBJ1-5, the V gene TRBV19; D possibly corresponds to TRBD1 (5 bases). The CDR3 extends over 14 amino acids. Looked up from germline, CDR1 is LNHDA and CDR2 is SQIVND (reference sequence). Trimming took off 2 bases at V and 6 bases at J, with 11 bases between the two ends. The CDR3 DNA reads as TGTGCCAGTAGTATAACCCAGGGAGGTCAGCCCCAGCATTTT. Translated: CASSITQGGQPQHF.

The chain carries TRBV2 and TRBJ2-5; 13 nucleotides agree with TRBD2. CDR1 is SNHLY, CDR2 FYNNEI, per germline. V was pared by 5 bases and J by 2 bases, with 8 bases of the junction left unmatched. The CDR3 is 17 amino acids. The CDR3 DNA sequence: TGTGCCAGCAGTTCACCTCCACTAGCGGGAGGGCAAGAGACCCAGTACTTC. Protein: CASSSPPLAGGQETQYF.

The chain uses TRBV30 and TRBJ2-2, with 8 bases fitting TRBD1. CDR1 and CDR2 (germline): GTSNPN, SVGIG (reference sequence). Trimming cost V 8 bases and J 2 bases; bases outside gene matches: 4. This CDR3 has 13 residues. CDR3 DNA sequence: TGTGCCGGGGACAGGTTAAACACCGGGGAGCTGTTTTTT. This gives the protein CAGDRLNTGELFF.

The chain links TRBV4-3 to TRBJ2-1; possible D gene TRBD2, 6 bases. CDR3 length equals 15 residues. The germline V gene encodes CDR1 LGHNA and CDR2 YSLEER. Trimming pared 2 bases from V and 0 bases from J, leaving 8 bases between. The CDR3 loop is CASSQFGSSYNEQFF. For the CDR3, the DNA is TGCGCCAGCAGCCAATTCGGGAGCTCCTACAATGAGCAGTTCTTC.

This chain uses TRBV6-6 with TRBJ1-2; no clear D gene. The CDR3 is 13 amino acids. Looked up from germline, CDR1 is MNHNY and CDR2 is SVGAGI (reference sequence). V was pared by 4 bases and J by 3 bases, with 9 bases between. The CDR3 loop reads CASSSNGDYGYTF. The DNA of the CDR3 is TGTGCCAGCAGTTCGAACGGAGACTATGGCTACACCTTC.

This rearrangement joins TRBV28 to TRBJ1-1; 7 bases map to TRBD1. Germline V gene sequence: CDR1 MDHEN, CDR2 SYDVKM. This CDR3 is built from 12 residues. V lost 2 bases, J lost 8 bases, and 2 bases stayed unmatched. CDR3 in DNA: TGTGCCAGCAGTTTACTCAGGGGGGAAGCTTTCTTT. Amino acid sequence: CASSLLRGEAFF.

This clone was picked up a small number of times. V is TRBV16 and J is TRBJ1-2; 8 bases agree with TRBD1. Germline V lookup: CDR1 KGHSY, CDR2 FQNENV. The CDR3 loop spans 13 amino acids. V gave up 6 bases and J gave up 6 bases; unmatched junction bases: 6. The CDR3 region is CASRPGQGNGYTF. Here the CDR3 DNA reads TGTGCCAGCAGACCCGGACAGGGAAATGGCTACACCTTC.

The V and J genes are TRBV7-2 and TRBJ1-1, with D maybe TRBD1 (6 bases). The CDR3 totals 15 residues. Trimming pared 1 base from V and 2 bases from J, leaving 11 bases between. Germline-derived CDR1 and CDR2 are SGHTA and FQGNSA. The CDR3 spells CASSLVQGFNTEAFF. CDR3 nucleotide sequence: TGTGCCAGCAGCTTAGTTCAGGGGTTCAACACTGAAGCTTTCTTT.

The rearrangement uses TRBV29-1 and TRBJ2-7; D is possibly TRBD1 (5 bases). The CDR3 runs to 13 residues. The V end lost 4 bases, the J end lost 0 bases, and 10 bases lay between the germline ends. Germline V gene lookup returns CDR1 SQVTM and CDR2 ANQGSEA. This CDR3 is CSVGSDTSYEQYF. In DNA form, the CDR3 reads TGCAGCGTTGGCTCGGACACCTCCTACGAGCAGTACTTC.

The chain employs TRBV28 and TRBJ2-2; possibly TRBD1 for D (5 bases). The ends were cut back, 3 bases at V and 2 bases at J, with 10 bases in the middle. CDR1 is MDHEN and CDR2 is SYDVKM in the germline V gene. The CDR3 sequence is 15 residues long. CDR3 loop: CASSFGTGNTGELFF. The CDR3 bases are TGTGCCAGCAGTTTCGGAACAGGAAACACCGGGGAGCTGTTTTTT.